The 22 T cell receptor beta chains in this list originate from one sample, sequenced in a study of T-cell memory formation after mild COVID-19. In TCRdb, the 5' RACE reads were re-called with MiXCR into one record per CDR3 protein. The profile shows 500,000 to 600,000 distinct CDR3 sequences, roughly 18% of them singletons. The sample consisted of PBMCs or a T cell subset sorted from them (not recorded which). These receptors were taken from an adult woman who had mild COVID-19 (a few samples of this study predate the infection). Cell type and time point are not known.

This clonotype was detected a few times. The chain recombines TRBV25-1 with TRBJ2-4; tentatively, D is TRBD2 (5 bases). The germline V and J ends were trimmed by 3 bases and 1 base, with 13 bases remaining between them. The CDR3 has 16 amino acids. Germline V gene sequence: CDR1 MGHDK, CDR2 SYGVNS. CDR3 protein: CASSDGGRPAKNIQYF. The CDR3 nucleotides are TGTGCCAGCAGTGACGGAGGACGTCCGGCCAAAAACATTCAGTACTTC.

The V gene is TRBV7-6, the J gene TRBJ1-2, with 9 bases that match TRBD1. The CDR3 totals 13 residues. Trimming took 6 bases from V and 7 from J; bases not matched to a gene: 6. In germline, CDR1 is SGHVS, CDR2 FNYEAQ. In DNA form, the CDR3 reads TGTGCCAGCAGTCACAGGGGGCAGGGTGGCTACACCTTC. This sequence encodes CASSHRGQGGYTF.

The chain combines TRBV4-1 with TRBJ1-5; D may be TRBD1 (5 bases). CDR3 length: 17 residues. Germline loops: CDR1 MGHRA, CDR2 YSYEKL. The germline V and J ends were trimmed by 5 bases and 3 bases, with 20 bases remaining between them. The CDR3 loop reads CASSNPAAGTTNQPQHF. The CDR3 DNA reads TGCGCCAGCAGCAACCCCGCGGCTGGGACTACCAATCAGCCCCAGCATTTT.

V usage is TRBV20-1 and J usage is TRBJ2-7; TRBD2 matches at 11 bases. With V trimmed by 6 bases and J by 2 bases, 6 bases remained unmatched. Germline V CDR1 and CDR2: DFQATT, SNEGSKA (reference sequence). The CDR3 covers 14 residues. The CDR3 sequence is CSAEGLAEPYEQYF. The CDR3 DNA is TGCAGTGCCGAGGGACTAGCGGAGCCCTACGAGCAGTACTTC.

The chain has TRBV20-1 and TRBJ2-5; TRBD2 matches at 10 bases. The ends lost 5 bases at V and 0 bases at J; junction bases unmatched: 3. CDR1 is DFQATT and CDR2 is SNEGSKA in the germline V gene (reference sequence). The length of the CDR3 is 14 residues. The CDR3 sequence is CSAASGGHQETQYF. CDR3 DNA sequence: TGCAGTGCTGCTAGCGGGGGCCACCAAGAGACCCAGTACTTC.

This clonotype appeared a few times. The chain is built from TRBV24-1 and TRBJ2-3; D gene ambiguous. Deletions cut 4 bases from V and 5 bases from J, with 9 bases between. The CDR3 spans 13 residues. CDR1 is KGHDR and CDR2 is SFDVKD in the germline V gene. The CDR3: CATSDRRVDTQYF. The CDR3 region has the DNA TGTGCCACCAGTGACCGCCGAGTAGATACGCAGTATTTT.

CDR3 in DNA: TGTGCCAGCAGTTCAATGTACAAAAACATTCAGTACTTC. Residues: CASSSMYKNIQYF. The chain joins TRBV12-3 or TRBV12-4 to TRBJ2-4, with no clear D. The CDR3 sequence is 13 residues long. Trimming removed 4 bases from V and 3 bases from J, with 7 bases in between.

The gene calls are TRBV3-1 and TRBJ2-5; D call uncertain. This CDR3 region has 13 residues. The V gene lost 0 bases and the J gene lost 5 bases, with 7 bases spanning the gap. Germline V gene lookup returns CDR1 LGHDT and CDR2 YNNKEL (reference sequence). CDR3 nucleotides: TGTGCCAGCAGCCAAGATGACTGGGAGACCCAGTACTTC. Translated, it gives CASSQDDWETQYF.

This clonotype was counted between two and nine times. The chain is built from TRBV20-1 and TRBJ2-1; 8 positions match TRBD2. The germline gives CDR1 DFQATT, CDR2 SNEGSKA (reference sequence). The CDR3 is 17 amino acids. Trimming took 3 bases from V and 7 from J; bases not matched to a gene: 17. In DNA, the CDR3 is TGCAGTGCTAGGGGTGAAGCGCGGGGGGCGTTGGTAAATGAGCAGTTCTTC. This sequence encodes CSARGEARGALVNEQFF.

This clonotype was detected a few times. V usage is TRBV7-6 and J usage is TRBJ2-1; no clear D gene. Trimming took 3 bases from V and 0 from J, leaving 15 bases between them. The CDR3 contains 17 residues. Germline CDR1 and CDR2: SGHVS and FNYEAQ. The CDR3 bases are TGTGCCAGCAGCTTTTTGACCATCATTAGCTCCTACAATGAGCAGTTCTTC. This gives the protein CASSFLTIISSYNEQFF.

This chain links TRBV12-3 or TRBV12-4 with TRBJ2-2; either TRBD1 or TRBD2 may supply D (6 bases each). This CDR3 has 15 amino acids. The V and J ends lost 10 bases and 7 bases respectively, with 22 bases between them. CDR3 loop: CANSVGGGGSGELFF. DNA of the CDR3: TGTGCCAATTCTGTCGGGGGCGGAGGTAGCGGGGAGCTGTTTTTT.

The V and J genes are TRBV4-1 and TRBJ2-5; D is unresolved. V shed 2 bases and J shed 1 base, with 8 bases lying between them. The CDR3 loop spans 14 amino acids. In germline, CDR1 is MGHRA, CDR2 YSYEKL. In DNA form, the CDR3 reads TGCGCCAGCAGCCAAAGGCCATTCCAAGAGACCCAGTACTTC. Amino acids: CASSQRPFQETQYF.

V gene TRBV14 combines with J gene TRBJ2-3, with 7 bases identical to TRBD2. With 4 bases clipped from V and 3 bases from J, the junction kept 4 bases outside the gene matches. The CDR3 covers 14 residues. Germline CDR1 and CDR2: SGHDN and FVKESK. The CDR3 DNA sequence: TGTGCCAGCAGCCTCCGGACTAGGACAGATACGCAGTATTTT. Protein sequence: CASSLRTRTDTQYF. Looking up the rest from reference TRBV14 and TRBJ2-3 gives the full variable domain: EAGVTQFPSHSVIEKGQTVTLRCDPISGHDNLYWYRRVMGKEIKFLLHFVKESKQDESGMPNNRFLAERTGGTYSTLKVQPAELEDSGVYFCASSLRTRTDTQYFGPGTRLTVL.

The chain couples TRBV12-3 or TRBV12-4 to TRBJ2-5; D gene uncertain. V lost 3 bases and J lost 2, with 10 bases in between. The length of the CDR3 is 14 residues. DNA of the CDR3: TGTGCCAGCAGTTTCCCCAGGCTACAAGAGACCCAGTACTTC. It codes for CASSFPRLQETQYF.

This clonotype has ten or more counts. The chain joins TRBV29-1 to TRBJ2-1; D is tentatively TRBD1 or TRBD2 (5 bases each). V was cut by 6 bases and J by 7 bases, with 19 bases left in between. The CDR3 spans 14 residues. Germline V gives CDR1 SQVTM, CDR2 ANQGSEA. CDR3 DNA: TGCAGCGTAGACGGAGCGGACATACGGAATGAGCAGTTCTTC. Its protein product is CSVDGADIRNEQFF.

This clonotype was seen only a few times. The chain carries TRBV29-1 and TRBJ1-1; unclear D gene. Per the germline V gene, CDR1 is SQVTM and CDR2 is ANQGSEA. V dropped 2 bases and J dropped 8 bases, with 15 bases sitting between them. This CDR3 is 13 amino acids long. The CDR3 reads CSVEWGTKREAFF. The CDR3 nucleotides are TGCAGCGTTGAATGGGGAACGAAAAGGGAAGCTTTCTTT.

The rearrangement joins TRBV12-3 or TRBV12-4 to TRBJ2-5; possible D gene TRBD1, 6 bases. The CDR3 extends over 13 amino acids. Trimming left V 0 bases short and J 6 bases short, with 8 bases between. This chain's CDR3 is CASSLAWGQTQYF. The CDR3 DNA reads TGTGCCAGCAGTTTAGCGTGGGGGCAGACCCAGTACTTC.

This clonotype came up a few times. The chain is built from TRBV7-8 and TRBJ1-1; D not certain. This CDR3 is 13 amino acids long. Per the germline V gene, CDR1 is SGHVS and CDR2 is FQNEAQ. V lost 5 bases and J 5 bases, leaving 12 bases between the germline ends. CDR3 sequence reads: CASSLDVFTEAFF. The CDR3 DNA reads as TGTGCCAGCAGCCTCGACGTGTTTACTGAAGCTTTCTTT.

This chain uses TRBV11-2 with TRBJ2-3; tentative D call: TRBD2 (6 bases). Trimming took off 6 bases at V and 5 bases at J, with 12 bases between the two ends. The CDR3 loop spans 13 amino acids. CDR1 is SGHAT, CDR2 FQNNGV, per germline. This CDR3 is CASRLSGEDTQYF. The CDR3 nucleotides read TGTGCCAGCAGGCTGTCGGGGGAAGATACGCAGTATTTT.

This clonotype was picked up a small number of times. The chain employs TRBV12-3 or TRBV12-4 and TRBJ1-5; D is undetermined. This CDR3 has 14 amino acids. V gave up 6 bases and J gave up 6 bases, with 15 bases separating them. The CDR3 DNA follows: TGTGCCAGCAGCTTTGGCGGGGAGGGTCAGCCCCAGCATTTT. It codes for CASSFGGEGQPQHF.

The chain employs TRBV4-3 and TRBJ2-7, with D maybe TRBD1 (6 bases). Trimming stripped 1 base from V and 3 bases from J, with 7 bases between. CDR3 length: 13 residues. CDR1 is LGHNA, CDR2 YSLEER, per germline. The CDR3 DNA reads as TGCGCCAGCAGCCAAGGGGGACACTACGAGCAGTACTTC. Translated: CASSQGGHYEQYF.

The table lists this clonotype with a few counts. The V and J genes are TRBV4-2 and TRBJ2-2; D remains ambiguous. V shed 0 bases and J shed 4 bases, with 6 bases lying between them. Germline CDR1 is LGHNA and CDR2 is YNFKEQ. The CDR3 runs to 14 residues. CDR3 DNA: TGTGCCAGCAGCCAAGAAGTCCTCACCGGGGAGCTGTTTTTT. Protein product: CASSQEVLTGELFF.